The present entry profiles one T cell receptor beta chain with its context. This entry is derived from a study of cytomegalovirus exposure and HLA in healthy donors. 13 Jbeta primers and 60 Vbeta primers were used for the PCR. Data came from immunoSEQ multiplex PCR; TCRdb stores just in-frame clones and leaves some out. The sample gives 170,000 or so clones, 80% of which show up once; roughly 0.7% is in the top ten. The CDR3 contains 13 residues. Germline V gives CDR1 SGHTA, CDR2 FQGTGA. V was clipped by 5 bases and J by 6 bases, with 14 bases between them. The sequenced sample consisted of PBMCs. This TCR was sampled from a boy younger than 18 in good health and CMV-seronegative. This chain connects TRBV7-3 to TRBJ2-7; tentatively, D is TRBD1 (5 bases). CDR3 amino acids: CASSRSGSGEQYF. CDR3 sequence (DNA): TGTGCCAGCAGCCGCTCAGGGTCGGGCGAGCAGTACTTC.